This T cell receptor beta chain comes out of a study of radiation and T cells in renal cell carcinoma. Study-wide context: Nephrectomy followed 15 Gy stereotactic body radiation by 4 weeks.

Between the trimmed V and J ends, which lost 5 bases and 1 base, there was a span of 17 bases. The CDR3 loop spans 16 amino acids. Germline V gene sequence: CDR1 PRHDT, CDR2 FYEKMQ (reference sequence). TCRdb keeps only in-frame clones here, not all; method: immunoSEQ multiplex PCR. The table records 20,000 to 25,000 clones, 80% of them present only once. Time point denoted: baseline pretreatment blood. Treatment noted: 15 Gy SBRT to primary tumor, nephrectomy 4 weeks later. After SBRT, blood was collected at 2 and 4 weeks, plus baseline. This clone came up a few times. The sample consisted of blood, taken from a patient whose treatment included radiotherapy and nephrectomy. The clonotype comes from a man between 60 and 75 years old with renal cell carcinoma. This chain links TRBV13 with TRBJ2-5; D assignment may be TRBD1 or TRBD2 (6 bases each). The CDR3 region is CASSPQRTAGQETQYF. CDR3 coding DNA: TGTGCCAGCAGCCCTCAAAGGACAGCGGGCCAAGAGACCCAGTACTTC.